These T cell receptor beta chains were read from a single sample in a study of STAT3 mutations in large granular lymphocyte leukemia. The assay was immunoSEQ multiplex PCR, and TCRdb's table has in-frame clones only and misses some. The sample consists of thousands of clones, approximately 71% of them appearing once. Sequencing was performed on peripheral blood mononuclear cells. All receptors derive from a man aged 55-75 years with T-cell large granular lymphocyte leukemia. Some clones in this sample may be carry-over from other donors' samples. The CDR3 runs from the conserved cysteine through the conserved F or W. A D gene is named only where the DNA matches it firmly. Clone size is given for some rows only: seen once, a few or many times, or a class if the clone is expanded.

V: TRBV5-6
D: TRBD1
J: TRBJ1-1
size: few
CDR3: CASSLYGTGESEAFF
DNA: TGTGCCAGCAGCTTGTACGGGACAGGGGAGTCTGAAGCTTTCTTT

V: TRBV5-1
D: .
J: TRBJ2-1
size: .
CDR3: CASSLEATYNEQFF
DNA: TGCGCCAGCAGCTTGGAGGCAACCTACAATGAGCAGTTCTTC

V: TRBV20-1
D: TRBD1
J: TRBJ2-7
size: .
CDR3: CSATGGFEQYF
DNA: TGCAGTGCCACAGGGGGGTTCGAGCAGTACTTC

V: TRBV29-1
D: .
J: TRBJ2-1
size: .
CDR3: CSVVVGKQFF
DNA: TGCAGCGTTGTGGTTGGGAAGCAGTTCTTC

V: TRBV7-3
D: .
J: TRBJ1-1
size: .
CDR3: CASSSLVGTGEAFF
DNA: TGTGCCAGCAGCTCCCTGGTAGGGACTGGCGAAGCTTTCTTT

V: TRBV18
D: .
J: TRBJ1-1
size: .
CDR3: CASSPRETGVGNTEAFF
DNA: TGTGCCAGCTCACCCAGGGAGACGGGAGTCGGGAACACTGAAGCTTTCTTT

V: TRBV6-6
D: .
J: TRBJ1-6
size: few
CDR3: CASSRTTDSPLHF
DNA: TGTGCCAGCAGCAGGACCACCGATTCACCCCTCCACTTT

V: TRBV27
D: .
J: TRBJ1-1
size: few
CDR3: CASSSTVNTEAFF
DNA: TGTGCCAGCAGCTCGACAGTGAACACTGAAGCTTTCTTT

V: TRBV29-1
D: .
J: TRBJ2-1
size: .
CDR3: CSVVWDGGYNEQFF
DNA: TGCAGCGTGGTTTGGGACGGGGGATACAATGAGCAGTTCTTC

V: TRBV18
D: .
J: TRBJ1-5
size: .
CDR3: CASSPPGGSNQPQHF
DNA: TGTGCCAGCTCACCACCTGGTGGGAGCAATCAGCCCCAGCATTTT

V: TRBV6-5
D: .
J: TRBJ2-5
size: .
CDR3: CASSYLGTQYF
DNA: TGTGCCAGCAGTTACCTCGGGACCCAGTACTTC